Described below is a single T cell receptor (beta chain) sequence and its context. No antigen is known for it. This CDR3 spans 14 amino acids. V lost 10 bases, J lost 6 bases, and 19 bases lay in between. In germline, CDR1 is SGHTA, CDR2 FQGTGA. This specimen belongs to a study of T cells in Graves' hyperthyroidism and ophthalmopathy. The study, taken as a whole, reports: Blood shared most expanded thyroid clonotypes above 0.001.

Uncontrolled infection, other autoimmune disease, pregnancy or lactation led to exclusion. RNA transcripts gave rise to amplified TCR beta CDR3 regions. A set of HTBI primers served as the primers for a first-round RT-PCR of the TCR CDR3. A single record per CDR3 protein comes from TCRdb applying MiXCR to the multiplex PCR reads. The sample consists of roughly 200,000 distinct CDR3 sequences, approximately 20% of them appearing once. J is TRBJ2-1 and V is TRBV7-3; D is possibly TRBD2 (5 bases). The source is a man aged 40-50 years with Graves' hyperthyroidism. The sample taken for sequencing was blood. For the CDR3, the DNA is TGTGCCACCAACCGGGAATTAACCGGCAATGAGCAGTTCTTC. Protein sequence: CATNRELTGNEQFF.